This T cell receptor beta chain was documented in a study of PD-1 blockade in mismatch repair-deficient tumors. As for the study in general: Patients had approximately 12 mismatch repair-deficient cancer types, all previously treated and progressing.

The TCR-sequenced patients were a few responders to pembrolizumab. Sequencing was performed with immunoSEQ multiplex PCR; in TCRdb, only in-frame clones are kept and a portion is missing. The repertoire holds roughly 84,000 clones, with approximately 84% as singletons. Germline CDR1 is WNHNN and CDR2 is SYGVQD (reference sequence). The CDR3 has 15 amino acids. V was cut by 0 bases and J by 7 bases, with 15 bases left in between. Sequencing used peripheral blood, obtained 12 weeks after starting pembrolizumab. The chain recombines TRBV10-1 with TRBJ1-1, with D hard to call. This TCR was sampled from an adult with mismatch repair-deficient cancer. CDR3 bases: TGCGCCAGCAGTGAGTCGTCAGTGCCTGTGAATGAAGCTTTCTTT. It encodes CASSESSVPVNEAFF.